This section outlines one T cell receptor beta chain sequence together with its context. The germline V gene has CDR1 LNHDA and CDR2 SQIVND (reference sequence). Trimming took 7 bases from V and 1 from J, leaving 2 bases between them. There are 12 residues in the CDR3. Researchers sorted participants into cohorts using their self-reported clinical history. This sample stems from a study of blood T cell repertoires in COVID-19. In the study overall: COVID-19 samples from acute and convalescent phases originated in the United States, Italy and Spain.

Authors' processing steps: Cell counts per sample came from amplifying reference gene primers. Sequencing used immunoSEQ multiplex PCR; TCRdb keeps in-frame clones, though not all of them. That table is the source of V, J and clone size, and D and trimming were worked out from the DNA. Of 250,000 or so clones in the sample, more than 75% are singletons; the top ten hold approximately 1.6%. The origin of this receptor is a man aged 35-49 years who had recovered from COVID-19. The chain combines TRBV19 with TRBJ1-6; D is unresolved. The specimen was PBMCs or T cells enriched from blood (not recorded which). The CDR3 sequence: CASTSYNSPLHF. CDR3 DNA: TGTGCCAGTACTTCCTATAATTCACCCCTCCACTTT.